This T cell receptor beta chain comes out of a study of T cells expressing NK-cell markers. Study-wide findings and caveats: Among CD8+ T cells from six donors, dominant NKG2C+ clonotypes accounted for about 1.0-7.0%. There remained a lack of clarity about HCMV specificity of expanded NKG2C+ T cell clones.

Per germline, CDR1 GTSNPN and CDR2 SVGIG (reference sequence). The CDR3 is made up of 15 amino acids. TCRdb processed the 5' RACE reads again and assigns one entry to each CDR3 protein, with no DNA. The sample includes about 190,000 distinct CDR3 sequences. Worth noting for this clonotype: The antigen remains unidentified.

The material sequenced was blood T cells: a sorted CD56 or NKG2C T cell subset, CD4+ or CD8+ T cells, or bulk PBMC T cells (not recorded which). The receptor comes from a man aged 18-70 years in good health. V is TRBV30 and J is TRBJ2-3; with no DNA, the TCRdb D assignment of TRBD2 cannot be verified. CDR3 loop: CAWSVGAGGTDTQYF.